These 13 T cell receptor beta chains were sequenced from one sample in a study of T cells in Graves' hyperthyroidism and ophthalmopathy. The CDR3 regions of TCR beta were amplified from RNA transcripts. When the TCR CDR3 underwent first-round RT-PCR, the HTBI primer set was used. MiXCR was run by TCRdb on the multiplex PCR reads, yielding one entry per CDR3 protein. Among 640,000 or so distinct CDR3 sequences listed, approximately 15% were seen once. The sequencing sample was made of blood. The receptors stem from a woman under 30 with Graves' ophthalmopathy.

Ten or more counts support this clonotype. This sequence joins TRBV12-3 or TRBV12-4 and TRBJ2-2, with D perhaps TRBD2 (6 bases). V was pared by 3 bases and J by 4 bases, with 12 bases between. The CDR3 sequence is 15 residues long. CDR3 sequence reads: CASSFGGRGTGELFF. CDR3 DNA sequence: TGTGCCAGCAGTTTCGGGGGACGGGGCACCGGGGAGCTGTTTTTT.

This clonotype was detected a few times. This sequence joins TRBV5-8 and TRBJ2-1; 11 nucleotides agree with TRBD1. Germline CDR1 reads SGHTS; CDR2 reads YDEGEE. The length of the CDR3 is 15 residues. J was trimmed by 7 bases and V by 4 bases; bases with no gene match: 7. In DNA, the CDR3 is TGTGCCAGCAGCAACGGACAGGGGGCGCAGAATGAGCAGTTCTTC. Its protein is CASSNGQGAQNEQFF.

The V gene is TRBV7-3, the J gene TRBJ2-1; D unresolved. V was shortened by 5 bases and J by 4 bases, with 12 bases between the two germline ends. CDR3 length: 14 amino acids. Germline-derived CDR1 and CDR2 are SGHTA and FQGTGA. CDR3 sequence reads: CASSPQSWYNEQFF. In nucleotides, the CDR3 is TGTGCCAGCAGCCCTCAAAGCTGGTACAATGAGCAGTTCTTC.

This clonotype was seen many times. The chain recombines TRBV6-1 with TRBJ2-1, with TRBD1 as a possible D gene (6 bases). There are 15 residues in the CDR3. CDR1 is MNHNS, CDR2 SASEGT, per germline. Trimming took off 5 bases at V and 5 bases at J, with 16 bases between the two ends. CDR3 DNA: TGTGCCAGCAGTCCGGGACAATGGGGGAACAATGAGCAGTTCTTC. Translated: CASSPGQWGNNEQFF.

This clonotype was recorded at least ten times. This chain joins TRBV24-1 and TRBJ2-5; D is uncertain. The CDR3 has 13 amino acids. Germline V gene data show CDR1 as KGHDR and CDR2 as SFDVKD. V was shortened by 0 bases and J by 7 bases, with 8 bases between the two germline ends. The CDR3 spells CATSDLAVGTQYF. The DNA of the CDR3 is TGTGCCACCAGTGATTTGGCAGTCGGGACCCAGTACTTC.

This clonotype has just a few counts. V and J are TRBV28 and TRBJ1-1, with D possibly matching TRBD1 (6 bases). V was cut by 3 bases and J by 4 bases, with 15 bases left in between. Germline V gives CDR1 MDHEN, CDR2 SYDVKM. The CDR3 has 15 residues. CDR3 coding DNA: TGTGCCAGCAGTTTCCCCCGCAGGGGCCCCACTGAAGCTTTCTTT. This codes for CASSFPRRGPTEAFF.

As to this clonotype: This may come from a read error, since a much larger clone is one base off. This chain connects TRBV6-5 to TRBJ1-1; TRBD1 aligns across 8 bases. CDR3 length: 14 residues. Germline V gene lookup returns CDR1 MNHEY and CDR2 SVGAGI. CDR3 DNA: TGTGCCAGCGGTTTCAGGGGGCAGGGCACTGAAGCTCTCTTT. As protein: CASGFRGQGTEALF.

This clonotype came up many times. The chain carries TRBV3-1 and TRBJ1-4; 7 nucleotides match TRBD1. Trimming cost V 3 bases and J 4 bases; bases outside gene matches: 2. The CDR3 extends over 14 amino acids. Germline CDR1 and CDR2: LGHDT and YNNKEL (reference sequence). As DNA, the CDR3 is TGTGCCAGCAGCCAGGGACAGCATAATGAAAAACTGTTTTTT. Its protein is CASSQGQHNEKLFF. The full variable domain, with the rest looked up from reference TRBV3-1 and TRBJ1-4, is DTAVSQTPKYLVTQMGNDKSIKCEQNLGHDTMYWYKQDSKKFLKIMFSYNNKELIINETVPNRFSPKSPDKAHLNLHINSLELGDSAVYFCASSQGQHNEKLFFGSGTQLSVL.

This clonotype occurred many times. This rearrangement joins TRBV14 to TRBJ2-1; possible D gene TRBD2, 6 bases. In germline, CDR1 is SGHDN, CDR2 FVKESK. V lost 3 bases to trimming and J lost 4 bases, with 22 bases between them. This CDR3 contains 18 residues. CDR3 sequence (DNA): TGTGCCAGCAGCCACCACGAATGGGGGGTAACCCGATACAATGAGCAGTTCTTC. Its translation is CASSHHEWGVTRYNEQFF.

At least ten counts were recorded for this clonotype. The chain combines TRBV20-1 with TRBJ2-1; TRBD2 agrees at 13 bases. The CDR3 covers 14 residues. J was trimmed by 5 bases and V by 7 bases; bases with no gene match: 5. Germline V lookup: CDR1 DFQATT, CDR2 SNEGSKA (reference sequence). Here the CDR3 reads CSVPTSGRNNEQFF. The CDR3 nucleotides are TGCAGTGTCCCGACTAGCGGGAGGAACAATGAGCAGTTCTTC.

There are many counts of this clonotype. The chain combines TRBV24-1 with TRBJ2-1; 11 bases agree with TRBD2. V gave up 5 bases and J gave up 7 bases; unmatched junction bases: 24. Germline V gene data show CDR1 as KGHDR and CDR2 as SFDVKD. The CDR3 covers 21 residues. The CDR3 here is CATSGPVIKYSGRANVNEQFF. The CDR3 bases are TGTGCCACCAGTGGGCCCGTTATTAAATATAGCGGGAGGGCCAATGTGAATGAGCAGTTCTTC.

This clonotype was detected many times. The CDR3 protein is CASSNPQVNEQFF. CDR3 coding DNA: TGTGCCAGCAGTAACCCACAGGTGAATGAGCAGTTCTTC. V and J are TRBV6-1 and TRBJ2-1; D is possibly TRBD1 (5 bases). Germline V gene data show CDR1 as MNHNS and CDR2 as SASEGT. The CDR3 consists of 13 residues. Deletions cut 5 bases from V and 7 bases from J, with 12 bases between.

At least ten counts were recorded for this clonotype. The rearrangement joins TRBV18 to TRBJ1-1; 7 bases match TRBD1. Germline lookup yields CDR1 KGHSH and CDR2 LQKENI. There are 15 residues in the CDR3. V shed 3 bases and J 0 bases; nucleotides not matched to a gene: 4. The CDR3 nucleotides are TGTGCCAGCTCACCCGAGACAGGGATGAACACTGAAGCTTTCTTT. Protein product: CASSPETGMNTEAFF.